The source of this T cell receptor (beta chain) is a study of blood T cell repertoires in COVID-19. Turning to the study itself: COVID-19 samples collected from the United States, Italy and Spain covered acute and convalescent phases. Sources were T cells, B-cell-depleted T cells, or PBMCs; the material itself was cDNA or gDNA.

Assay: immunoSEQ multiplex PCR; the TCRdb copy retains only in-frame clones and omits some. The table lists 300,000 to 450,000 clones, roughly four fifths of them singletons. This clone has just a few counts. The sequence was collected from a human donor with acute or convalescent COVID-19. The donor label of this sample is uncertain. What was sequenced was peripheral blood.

The CDR3 is CASSLPGVTAGFLVEQYF. Written as DNA, the CDR3 is TGTGCCAGCAGCCTACCCGGGGTTACAGCGGGATTCTTGGTGGAGCAGTACTTC. The genes are TRBV11-2 and TRBJ2-7; 7 bases line up with TRBD2. V dropped 5 bases and J dropped 7; count of bases not matched to a gene: 23. Germline values: CDR1 SGHAT, CDR2 FQNNGV. The CDR3 is 18 residues long. Supplemented by reference TRBV11-2 and TRBJ2-7, the full variable domain reads EAGVAQSPRYKIIEKRQSVAFWCNPISGHATLYWYQQILGQGPKLLIQFQNNGVVDDSQLPKDRFSAERLKGVDSTLKIQPAKLEDSAVYLCASSLPGVTAGFLVEQYFGPGTRLTVT.